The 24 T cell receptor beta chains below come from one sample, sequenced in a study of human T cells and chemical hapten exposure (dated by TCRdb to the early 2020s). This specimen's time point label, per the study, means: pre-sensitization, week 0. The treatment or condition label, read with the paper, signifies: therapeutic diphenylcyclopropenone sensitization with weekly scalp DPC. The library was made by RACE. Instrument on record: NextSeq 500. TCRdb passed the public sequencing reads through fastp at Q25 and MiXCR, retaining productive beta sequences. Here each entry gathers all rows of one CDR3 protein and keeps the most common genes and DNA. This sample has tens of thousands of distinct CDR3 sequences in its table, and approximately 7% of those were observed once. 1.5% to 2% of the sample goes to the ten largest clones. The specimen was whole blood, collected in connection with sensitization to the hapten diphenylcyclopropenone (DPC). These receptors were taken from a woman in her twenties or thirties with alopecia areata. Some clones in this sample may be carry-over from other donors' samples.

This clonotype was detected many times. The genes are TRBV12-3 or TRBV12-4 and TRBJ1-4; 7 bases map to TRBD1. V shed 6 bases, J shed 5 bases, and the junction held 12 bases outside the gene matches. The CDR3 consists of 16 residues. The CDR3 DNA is TGTGCCAGCAGACCCGGCCAAGGACAGGCCAATGAAAAACTGTTTTTT. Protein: CASRPGQGQANEKLFF.

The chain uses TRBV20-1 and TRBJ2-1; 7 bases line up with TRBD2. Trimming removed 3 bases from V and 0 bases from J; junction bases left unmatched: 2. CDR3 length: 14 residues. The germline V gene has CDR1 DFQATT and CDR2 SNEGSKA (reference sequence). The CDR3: CSASGGSSYNEQFF. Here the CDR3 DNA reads TGCAGTGCTAGCGGGGGGAGCTCCTACAATGAGCAGTTCTTC.

Here the CDR3 DNA reads TGTGCCAGCAGCACGGCCGGGACTAGCGGGGGGGATAATGAGCAGTTCTTC. As protein: CASSTAGTSGGDNEQFF. This rearrangement joins TRBV7-9 to TRBJ2-1; 16 positions match TRBD2. V lost 5 bases to trimming and J lost 7 bases; unmatched junction nucleotides: 8. Germline V gene sequence: CDR1 SEHNR, CDR2 FQNEAQ (reference sequence). The CDR3 is 17 amino acids.

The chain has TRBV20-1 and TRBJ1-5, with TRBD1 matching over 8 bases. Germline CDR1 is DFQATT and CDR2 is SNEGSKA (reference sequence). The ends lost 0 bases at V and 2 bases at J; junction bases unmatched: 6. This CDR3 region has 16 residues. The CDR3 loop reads CSARDPNRGGNQPQHF. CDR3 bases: TGCAGTGCTAGAGATCCAAACAGGGGGGGCAATCAGCCCCAGCATTTT.

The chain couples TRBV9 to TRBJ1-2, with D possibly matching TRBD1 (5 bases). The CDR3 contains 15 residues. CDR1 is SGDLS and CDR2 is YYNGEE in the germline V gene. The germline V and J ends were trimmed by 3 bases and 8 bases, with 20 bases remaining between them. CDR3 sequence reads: CASSGPREMGGGYTF. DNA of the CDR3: TGTGCCAGCAGCGGACCCAGGGAGATGGGCGGGGGCTACACCTTC.

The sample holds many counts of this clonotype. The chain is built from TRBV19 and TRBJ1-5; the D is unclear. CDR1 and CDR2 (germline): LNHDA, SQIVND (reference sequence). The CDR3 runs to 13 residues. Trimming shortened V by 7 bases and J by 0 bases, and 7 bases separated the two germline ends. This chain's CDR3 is CASTAYSNQPQHF. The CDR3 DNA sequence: TGTGCCAGTACTGCATATAGCAATCAGCCCCAGCATTTT. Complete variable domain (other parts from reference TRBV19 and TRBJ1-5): DGGITQSPKYLFRKEGQNVTLSCEQNLNHDAMYWYRQDPGQGLRLIYYSQIVNDFQKGDIAEGYSVSREKKESFPLTVTSAQKNPTAFYLCASTAYSNQPQHFGDGTRLSIL.

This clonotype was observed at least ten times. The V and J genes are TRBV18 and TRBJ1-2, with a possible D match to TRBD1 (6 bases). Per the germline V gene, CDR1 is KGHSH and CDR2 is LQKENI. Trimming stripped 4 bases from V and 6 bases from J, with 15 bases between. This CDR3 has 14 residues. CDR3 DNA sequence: TGTGCCAGCTCACGTTACAGGGAGGGGAATGGCTACACCTTC. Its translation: CASSRYREGNGYTF.

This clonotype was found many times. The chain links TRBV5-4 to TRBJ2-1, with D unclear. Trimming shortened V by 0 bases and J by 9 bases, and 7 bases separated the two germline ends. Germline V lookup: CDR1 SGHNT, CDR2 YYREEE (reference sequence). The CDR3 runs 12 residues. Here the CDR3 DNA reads TGTGCCAGCAGCTTGGCCCGAAGTGAGCAGTTCTTC. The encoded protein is CASSLARSEQFF. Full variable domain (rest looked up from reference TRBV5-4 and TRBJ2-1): ETGVTQSPTHLIKTRGQQVTLRCSSQSGHNTVSWYQQALGQGPQFIFQYYREEENGRGNFPPRFSGLQFPNYSSELNVNALELDDSALYLCASSLARSEQFFGPGTRLTVL.

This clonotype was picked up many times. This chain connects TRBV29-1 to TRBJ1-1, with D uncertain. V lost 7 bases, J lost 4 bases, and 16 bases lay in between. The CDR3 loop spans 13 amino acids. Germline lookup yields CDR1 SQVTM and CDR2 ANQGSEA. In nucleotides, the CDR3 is TGCAGCGCTGGTGTTTGGGGTGGCACTGAAGCTTTCTTT. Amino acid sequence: CSAGVWGGTEAFF.

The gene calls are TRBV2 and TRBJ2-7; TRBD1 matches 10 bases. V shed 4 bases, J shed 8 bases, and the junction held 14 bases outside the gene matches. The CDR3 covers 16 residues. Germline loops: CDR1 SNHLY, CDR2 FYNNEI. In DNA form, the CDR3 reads TGTGCCAGCAGTGCGTACGGGACAGGGGCCGCTGGCCAGCAGTACTTC. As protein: CASSAYGTGAAGQQYF.

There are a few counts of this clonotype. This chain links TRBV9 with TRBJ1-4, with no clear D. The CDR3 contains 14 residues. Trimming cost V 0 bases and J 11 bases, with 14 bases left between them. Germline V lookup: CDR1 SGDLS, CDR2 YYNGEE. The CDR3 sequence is CASSVDGNSWKLFF. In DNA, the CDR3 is TGTGCCAGCAGCGTAGATGGTAACAGTTGGAAACTGTTTTTT.

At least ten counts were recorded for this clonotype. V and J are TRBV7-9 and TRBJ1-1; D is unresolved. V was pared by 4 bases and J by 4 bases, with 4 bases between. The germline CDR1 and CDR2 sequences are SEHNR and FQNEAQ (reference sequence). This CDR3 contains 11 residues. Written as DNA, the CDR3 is TGTGCCAGCAGCTGGGGCACTGAAGCTTTCTTT. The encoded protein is CASSWGTEAFF.

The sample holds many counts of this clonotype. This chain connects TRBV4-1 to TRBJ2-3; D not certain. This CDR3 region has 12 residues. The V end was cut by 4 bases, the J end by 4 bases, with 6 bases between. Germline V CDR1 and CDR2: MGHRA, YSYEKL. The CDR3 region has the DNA TGCGCCAGCAGCCTAGCAGCAGATACGCAGTATTTT. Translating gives CASSLAADTQYF.

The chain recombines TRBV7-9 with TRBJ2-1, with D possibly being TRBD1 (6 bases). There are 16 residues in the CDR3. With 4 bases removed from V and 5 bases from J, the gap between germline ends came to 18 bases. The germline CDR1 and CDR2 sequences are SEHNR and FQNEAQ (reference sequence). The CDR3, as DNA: TGTGCCAGCAGCTCAAGGCGGACAGTAGGTAACAATGAGCAGTTCTTC. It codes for CASSSRRTVGNNEQFF.

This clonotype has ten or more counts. The CDR3: CSVDASVGGGRLFF. The CDR3 DNA sequence: TGCAGCGTTGATGCATCGGTCGGAGGGGGCAGACTGTTTTTT. V is TRBV29-1 and J is TRBJ1-4, with 7 positions matching TRBD1. The V segment lost 3 bases and the J segment 13 bases; nucleotides outside the gene matches: 14. The CDR3 is 14 residues long. CDR1 is SQVTM, CDR2 ANQGSEA, per germline.

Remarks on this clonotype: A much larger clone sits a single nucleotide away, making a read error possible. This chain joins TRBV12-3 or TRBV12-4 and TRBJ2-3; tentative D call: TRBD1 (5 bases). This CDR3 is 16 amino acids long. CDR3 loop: CVSRLQDTPSTDTQYF. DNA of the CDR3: TGTGTCAGCAGATTGCAGGACACTCCTAGCACAGATACGCAGTATTTT.

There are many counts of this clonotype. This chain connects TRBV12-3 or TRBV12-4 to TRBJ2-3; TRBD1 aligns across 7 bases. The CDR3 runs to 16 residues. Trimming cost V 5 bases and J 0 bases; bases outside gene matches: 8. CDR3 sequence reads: CASSRLRGPSTDTQYF. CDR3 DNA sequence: TGTGCCAGCAGTCGCCTGAGGGGGCCTAGCACAGATACGCAGTATTTT.

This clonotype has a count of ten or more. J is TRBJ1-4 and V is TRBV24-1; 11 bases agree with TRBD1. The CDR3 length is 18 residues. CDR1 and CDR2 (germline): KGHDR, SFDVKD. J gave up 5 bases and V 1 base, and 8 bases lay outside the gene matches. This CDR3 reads CATSDFWTGGFLNEKLFF. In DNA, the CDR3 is TGTGCCACCAGTGATTTTTGGACAGGGGGCTTCTTGAATGAAAAACTGTTTTTT.

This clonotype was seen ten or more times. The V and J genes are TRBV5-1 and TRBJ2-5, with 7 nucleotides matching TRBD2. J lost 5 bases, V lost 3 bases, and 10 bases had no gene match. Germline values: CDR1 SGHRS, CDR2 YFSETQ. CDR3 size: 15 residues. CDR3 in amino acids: CASSYGGKRAETQYF. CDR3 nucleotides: TGCGCCAGCAGCTACGGGGGGAAAAGGGCCGAGACCCAGTACTTC.

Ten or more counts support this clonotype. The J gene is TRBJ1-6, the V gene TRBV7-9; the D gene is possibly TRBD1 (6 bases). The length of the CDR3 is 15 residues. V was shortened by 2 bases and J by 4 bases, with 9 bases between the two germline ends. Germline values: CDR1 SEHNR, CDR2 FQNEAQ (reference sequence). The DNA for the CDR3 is TGTGCCAGCAGCTTACAGGGGAAGTATAATTCACCCCTCCACTTT. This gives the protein CASSLQGKYNSPLHF.

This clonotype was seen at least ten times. CDR3 nucleotides: TGTGCCAGCAGTTCGGGGGGCGAGCAGTTCTTC. Protein: CASSSGGEQFF. This chain uses TRBV6-5 with TRBJ2-1, with D possibly matching TRBD2 (7 bases). There are 11 residues in the CDR3. In germline, CDR1 is MNHEY, CDR2 SVGAGI. V lost 4 bases, J lost 10 bases, and 8 bases lay in between.

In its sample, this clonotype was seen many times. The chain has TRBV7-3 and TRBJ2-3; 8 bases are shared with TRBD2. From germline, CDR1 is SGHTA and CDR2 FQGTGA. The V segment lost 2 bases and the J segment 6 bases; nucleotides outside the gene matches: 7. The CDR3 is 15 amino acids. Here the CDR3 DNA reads TGTGCCAGCAGCTTATTCGGCGGGGGGCTGGATACGCAGTATTTT. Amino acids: CASSLFGGGLDTQYF. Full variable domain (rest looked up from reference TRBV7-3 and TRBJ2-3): GAGVSQTPSNKVTEKGKYVELRCDPISGHTALYWYRQSLGQGPEFLIYFQGTGAADDSGLPNDRFFAVRPEGSVSTLKIQRTERGDSAVYLCASSLFGGGLDTQYFGPGTRLTVL.

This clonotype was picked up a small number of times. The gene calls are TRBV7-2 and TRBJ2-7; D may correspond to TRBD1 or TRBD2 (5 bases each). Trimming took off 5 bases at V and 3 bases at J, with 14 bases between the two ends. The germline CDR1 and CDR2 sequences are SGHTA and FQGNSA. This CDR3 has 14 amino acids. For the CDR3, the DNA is TGTGCCAGCAGCAAACCCGGGGCCAACTACGAGCAGTACTTC. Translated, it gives CASSKPGANYEQYF.

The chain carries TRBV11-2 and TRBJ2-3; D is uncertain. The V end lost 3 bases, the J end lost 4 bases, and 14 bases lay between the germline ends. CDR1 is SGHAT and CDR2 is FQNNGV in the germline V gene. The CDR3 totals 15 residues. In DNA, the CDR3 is TGTGCCAGCAGCTTGTCCCCTCACGGGCCAGATACGCAGTATTTT. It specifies CASSLSPHGPDTQYF.